The rows below give T cell receptor beta chains drawn from one sample of a study of CD8+CD57+ T cells in acquired aplastic anemia. TCRdb fed the reads into MiXCR, producing one record per CDR3 protein. Counted here are around 200,000 distinct CDR3 sequences, roughly half occurring once; the ten biggest clones make up approximately 15%. The sequenced sample was sorted CD4+, CD8+, or CD8+CD57+ T cells (not recorded which) from PBMCs. These receptors were collected from a human donor in good health, serving as a control. CDR3s include the opening cysteine and the closing phenylalanine or tryptophan. The order of the fields is J gene, V gene, clone size, D gene, CDR3 protein, CDR3 DNA. The D gene is left open where the match is weak. Some rows mark clone size as missing; the rest say once, few, many or name a class of expanded clone.

TRBJ2-7 | TRBV20-1 | - | - | CSAGPSPIREYEQYF | TGCAGTGCTGGCCCGAGCCCTATACGGGAATACGAGCAGTACTTC
TRBJ2-5 | TRBV7-2 | few | TRBD2 | CASRTSGGQETQYF | TGTGCCAGCAGAACTAGCGGGGGCCAAGAGACCCAGTACTTC
TRBJ2-7 | TRBV6-5 | - | - | CASSYIQAVGEQYF | TGTGCCAGCAGTTACATACAGGCCGTTGGCGAGCAGTACTTC
TRBJ2-7 | TRBV6-2/TRBV6-3 | - | TRBD1 | CASSFRDREDEQYF | TGTGCCAGCAGTTTCAGGGACAGGGAGGACGAGCAGTACTTC
TRBJ1-2 | TRBV12-3/TRBV12-4 | - | TRBD1 | CATSAPGQGASGYTF | TGTGCCACCTCGGCCCCGGGACAGGGGGCCTCTGGCTACACCTTC
TRBJ2-4 | TRBV25-1 | many | TRBD1 | CASSEQGAAKNIQYF | TGTGCCAGCAGTGAACAGGGGGCGGCCAAAAACATTCAGTACTTC
TRBJ1-3 | TRBV3-2 | - | - | CASSQGTEIVNTIYF | TGTGCCAGCAGCCAGGGGACAGAGATTGTAAACACCATATATTTT
TRBJ2-3 | TRBV5-1 | many | TRBD2 | CASSLEGRATDTQYF | TGCGCCAGCAGCTTGGAGGGGAGGGCCACAGATACGCAGTATTTT
TRBJ2-7 | TRBV9 | many | - | CASSVQGTRDEQYF | TGTGCCAGCAGCGTACAGGGGACCCGCGACGAGCAGTACTTC
TRBJ1-1 | TRBV5-4 | many | - | CASSKGHLPGNTEAFF | TGTGCCAGCAGCAAGGGACACCTCCCTGGGAACACTGAAGCTTTCTTT
TRBJ2-7 | TRBV5-8 | many | - | CASSSGGESSYEQYF | TGTGCCAGCAGCTCGGGGGGCGAAAGCTCCTACGAGCAGTACTTC
TRBJ2-5 | TRBV2 | - | - | CATEDETQYF | TGTGCCACCGAGGATGAGACCCAGTACTTC
TRBJ1-1 | TRBV9 | - | - | CASSARGSTEAFF | TGTGCCAGCAGCGCCAGGGGTTCCACTGAAGCTTTCTTT
TRBJ2-7 | TRBV5-1 | - | - | CASSYDLSSYEQYF | TGCGCCAGCAGCTACGACCTGAGCTCCTACGAGCAGTACTTC
TRBJ2-1 | TRBV7-2 | many | - | CASSPGMLVQFF | TGTGCCAGCAGCCCCGGGATGTTGGTGCAGTTCTTC
TRBJ1-5 | TRBV14 | few | TRBD1 | CASSPQDRPGQPQHF | TGTGCCAGCTCACCACAGGACAGGCCGGGCCAGCCCCAGCATTTT
TRBJ2-7 | TRBV11-3 | - | TRBD2 | CASSFSGMVLEQYF | TGTGCCAGCAGCTTTAGCGGGATGGTCCTAGAGCAGTACTTC
TRBJ1-2 | TRBV28 | - | - | CASSGKTRHYGYTF | TGTGCCAGCAGTGGAAAAACTAGGCACTATGGCTACACCTTC
TRBJ1-2 | TRBV7-8 | - | TRBD1 | CASRGAGRQGGGYTF | TGTGCCAGCAGGGGGGCGGGGCGACAGGGAGGTGGCTACACCTTC
TRBJ2-7 | TRBV11-2 | many | - | CASSPSRVSYEQYF | TGTGCCAGCAGCCCTTCTCGGGTCTCCTACGAGCAGTACTTC
TRBJ1-2 | TRBV20-1 | - | TRBD1 | CSARRDRNYGYTF | TGCAGTGCTAGACGGGACAGGAACTATGGCTACACCTTC
TRBJ1-1 | TRBV2 | - | - | CASSGTNYENTEAFF | TGTGCCAGCAGCGGGACAAATTACGAGAACACTGAAGCTTTCTTT
TRBJ1-5 | TRBV29-1 | - | - | CSPQVEGNQPQHF | TGCAGCCCTCAAGTTGAGGGCAATCAGCCCCAGCATTTT
TRBJ1-4 | TRBV12-3/TRBV12-4 | few | - | CASSLGGVGGRITNEKLFF | TGTGCCAGCAGTTTAGGGGGAGTAGGTGGACGGATAACTAATGAAAAACTGTTTTTT
TRBJ2-2 | TRBV19 | - | - | CASSHSPGVLDGELFF | TGTGCCAGTAGCCATTCCCCCGGGGTATTGGACGGGGAGCTGTTTTTT
TRBJ2-1 | TRBV29-1 | - | - | CSVEPGRGRDEQFF | TGCAGCGTTGAACCGGGACGGGGAAGGGATGAGCAGTTCTTC
TRBJ1-2 | TRBV25-1 | - | - | CASTAGSNYGYTF | TGTGCCAGCACCGCCGGTTCTAACTATGGCTACACCTTC
TRBJ1-2 | TRBV6-2/TRBV6-3 | many | TRBD1 | CASSSTGTGVIGYTF | TGTGCCAGCAGTTCGACCGGGACAGGAGTTATTGGCTACACCTTC
TRBJ1-1 | TRBV7-2 | - | - | CASSYGTEAFF | TGTGCCAGCAGCTACGGGACAGAAGCTTTCTTT
TRBJ2-1 | TRBV15 | - | TRBD2 | CATSRAGLAGVYEQFF | TGTGCCACCAGCAGAGCGGGACTAGCGGGAGTTTATGAGCAGTTCTTC
TRBJ2-7 | TRBV5-1 | - | - | CASTPVGDPYEQYF | TGCGCCAGCACCCCGGTGGGGGACCCCTACGAGCAGTACTTC
TRBJ2-5 | TRBV12-3/TRBV12-4 | - | - | CASSLRGGWTQYF | TGTGCCAGCAGTTTGAGGGGGGGCTGGACCCAGTACTTC
TRBJ2-5 | TRBV3-1 | many | - | CASSQAGPETQYF | TGTGCCAGCAGCCAAGCAGGGCCGGAGACCCAGTACTTC
TRBJ1-2 | TRBV25-1 | once | TRBD1 | CASSELLGVRMGTGDGYTF | TGTGCCAGCAGTGAATTATTAGGTGTACGGATGGGGACAGGGGATGGCTACACCTTC
TRBJ2-3 | TRBV7-9 | many | - | CASSFSRDTQYF | TGTGCCAGCAGCTTTAGCAGAGATACGCAGTATTTT
TRBJ2-7 | TRBV10-3 | - | TRBD2 | CAITSGGLKYEQYF | TGTGCCATCACTAGCGGGGGACTTAAATACGAGCAGTACTTC
TRBJ1-3 | TRBV19 | many | - | CASSPSGNTIYF | TGTGCCAGTAGTCCCTCTGGAAACACCATATATTTT
TRBJ1-4 | TRBV4-1 | many | - | CASSQSVVSSRGEKLFF | TGCGCCAGCAGCCAGTCAGTCGTAAGCTCTAGGGGTGAAAAACTGTTTTTT
TRBJ2-5 | TRBV7-2 | - | TRBD2 | CASSPQAGGHQETQYF | TGTGCCAGCAGCCCGCAAGCGGGGGGACACCAAGAGACCCAGTACTTC
TRBJ1-2 | TRBV19 | - | TRBD1 | CASSISTGGSYGYTF | TGTGCCAGTAGTATATCGACAGGGGGCTCTTATGGCTACACCTTC
TRBJ2-3 | TRBV7-9 | many | - | CASSLAGFTRMHTQYF | TGTGCCAGCAGCTTAGCGGGGTTCACGAGGATGCATACGCAGTATTTT
TRBJ2-3 | TRBV7-9 | - | - | CASTPRGLDTDTQYF | TGTGCCAGCACACCCCGGGGGCTTGACACAGATACGCAGTATTTT
TRBJ2-1 | TRBV5-8 | few | - | CASSVPGNRAVDEQFF | TGTGCCAGCAGCGTACCCGGGAACAGGGCGGTCGATGAGCAGTTCTTC
TRBJ1-2 | TRBV12-3/TRBV12-4 | many | - | CASSFYGGSYTF | TGTGCCAGCAGTTTTTACGGGGGGAGCTACACCTTC
TRBJ2-3 | TRBV10-3 | - | TRBD1 | CAIAGGSDTQYF | TGTGCCATCGCAGGGGGATCAGATACGCAGTATTTT
TRBJ1-5 | TRBV24-1 | - | TRBD1 | CATSADRGALSGNQPQHF | TGTGCCACCAGTGCTGACAGGGGCGCGTTATCGGGCAATCAGCCCCAGCATTTT
TRBJ2-4 | TRBV6-1 | - | - | CASRATGNIQYF | TGTGCCAGCAGGGCCACAGGGAACATTCAGTACTTC
TRBJ1-3 | TRBV7-8 | - | - | CASSYRGSGNTIYF | TGTGCCAGCAGCTACCGAGGCTCTGGAAACACCATATATTTT
TRBJ1-2 | TRBV12-3/TRBV12-4 | few | TRBD1 | CASSLGPLGQALTTLNYGYTF | TGTGCCAGCAGTTTAGGCCCCCTGGGACAGGCCCTAACCACTCTTAACTATGGCTACACCTTC
TRBJ1-1 | TRBV6-1 | many | - | CASSETVGGTEAFF | TGTGCCAGCAGTGAAACAGTCGGGGGCACTGAAGCTTTCTTT
TRBJ2-2 | TRBV7-2 | many | TRBD1 | CASSHNPGQGLPGELFF | TGTGCCAGCAGCCACAACCCGGGACAGGGTTTGCCCGGGGAGCTGTTTTTT
TRBJ2-7 | TRBV20-1 | once | - | CSAYDYEQYF | TGCAGTGCTTATGACTACGAGCAGTACTTC
TRBJ1-5 | TRBV24-1 | - | TRBD1 | CATRGRGTANQPQHF | TGTGCCACCAGGGGCCGCGGGACAGCTAATCAGCCCCAGCATTTT
TRBJ1-6 | TRBV4-3 | many | - | CASSQEETSYNSPLHF | TGCGCCAGCAGCCAAGAGGAAACCTCCTATAATTCACCCCTCCACTTT
TRBJ2-2 | TRBV24-1 | - | TRBD1 | CATSGQGANTGELFF | TGTGCCACCAGTGGACAGGGGGCGAACACCGGGGAGCTGTTTTTT
TRBJ1-6 | TRBV10-2 | many | - | CASRDTGQLSLNSPLHF | TGCGCCAGCAGGGATACGGGACAACTCTCGCTCAATTCACCCCTCCACTTT
TRBJ1-2 | TRBV19 | few | - | CASSASGVGYGYTF | TGTGCCAGTAGTGCGTCAGGGGTCGGCTATGGCTACACCTTC
TRBJ2-2 | TRBV20-1 | once | - | CSARGGGELFF | TGCAGTGCTAGGGGCGGGGGCGAGCTGTTTTTT
TRBJ1-4 | TRBV12-3/TRBV12-4 | - | - | CASRPTGSNEKLFF | TGTGCCAGCAGACCGACAGGTTCTAATGAAAAACTGTTTTTT